This is a list of T cell receptor beta chains from one sample in a study of T cell repertoires in cytomegalovirus infection. MiXCR, applied by TCRdb to the reads, yields one record per CDR3 protein. The repertoire holds almost 550,000 distinct CDR3 sequences, with about 17% as singletons. The sequencing input was CD8+ T cells from PBMCs. Receptor source: a human donor in good health (CMV status not recorded). Some clones in this sample may be carry-over from other donors' samples. Each CDR3 is given with its conserved first and last residue. The order of the fields is J gene, D gene, clone size, V gene, CDR3 DNA, CDR3 protein. A D gene is named only where the DNA matches it firmly. Size values are once, few and many counts, or a class for expanded clones, and some rows have none.

j_gene: TRBJ2-7; d_gene: TRBD2; abundance: .; v_gene: TRBV27; CDR3nt: TGTGCCAGCAGTCCACTAGCGGGGGGACAGGGCGAGCAGTACTTC; CDR3aa: CASSPLAGGQGEQYF
j_gene: TRBJ2-7; d_gene: .; abundance: many; v_gene: TRBV7-6; CDR3nt: TGTGCCAGCAGCGCAGACAGTTACTACGAGCAGTACTTC; CDR3aa: CASSADSYYEQYF
j_gene: TRBJ1-1; d_gene: TRBD1; abundance: many; v_gene: TRBV19; CDR3nt: TGTGCCAGTAGTCCGGGACAGAAGAACACTGAAGCTTTCTTT; CDR3aa: CASSPGQKNTEAFF
j_gene: TRBJ1-5; d_gene: TRBD1; abundance: .; v_gene: TRBV28; CDR3nt: TGTGCCAGCAGCTCCCCAAAGACAGGGGAGAATCAGCCCCAGCATTTT; CDR3aa: CASSSPKTGENQPQHF
j_gene: TRBJ1-1; d_gene: TRBD1; abundance: few; v_gene: TRBV10-2; CDR3nt: TGCGCCAGCAGTGGGAGGGCGCGGGACAGGTGGAACACTGAAGCTTTCTTT; CDR3aa: CASSGRARDRWNTEAFF
j_gene: TRBJ1-4; d_gene: TRBD1; abundance: many; v_gene: TRBV7-6; CDR3nt: TGTGCCAGCACTCCCGACAGGGTGGCAACTAATGAAAAACTGTTTTTT; CDR3aa: CASTPDRVATNEKLFF
j_gene: TRBJ1-6; d_gene: .; abundance: .; v_gene: TRBV25-1; CDR3nt: TGTGCCAGCAGTGAATTTGGGGCCCCTTCACCCCTCCACTTT; CDR3aa: CASSEFGAPSPLHF
j_gene: TRBJ2-1; d_gene: .; abundance: many; v_gene: TRBV27; CDR3nt: TGTGCCAGCAGCAATAGACTCCCCTCCTCCTACAATGAGCAGTTCTTC; CDR3aa: CASSNRLPSSYNEQFF
j_gene: TRBJ2-3; d_gene: .; abundance: many; v_gene: TRBV11-2; CDR3nt: TGTGCCAGCAGCCCCACCCGGCTAGACACAGATACGCAGTATTTT; CDR3aa: CASSPTRLDTDTQYF
j_gene: TRBJ2-5; d_gene: TRBD1; abundance: many; v_gene: TRBV28; CDR3nt: TGTGCCAGCAATCCACTCGGGACAGGGCAAGAGACCCAGTACTTC; CDR3aa: CASNPLGTGQETQYF
j_gene: TRBJ2-3; d_gene: TRBD2; abundance: few; v_gene: TRBV15; CDR3nt: TGTGCCACCAGCAGACTAAATTCGGGAGTGGCGGGGGGCCCCACAGATACGCAGTATTTT; CDR3aa: CATSRLNSGVAGGPTDTQYF
j_gene: TRBJ2-7; d_gene: TRBD1; abundance: few; v_gene: TRBV4-2; CDR3nt: TGTGCCAGCAGCCAGGAACCGGACAGGACCTACGAGCAGTACTTC; CDR3aa: CASSQEPDRTYEQYF
j_gene: TRBJ2-6; d_gene: TRBD1; abundance: many; v_gene: TRBV7-8; CDR3nt: TGTGCCAGCAGCCGAGACAGGGCTGGGGCCAACGTCCTGACTTTC; CDR3aa: CASSRDRAGANVLTF
j_gene: TRBJ2-2; d_gene: TRBD2; abundance: many; v_gene: TRBV2; CDR3nt: TGTGCCAGCAGTGAAGCGAGACTAGCGGGAGTACGGACACCGAACACCGGGGAGCTGTTTTTT; CDR3aa: CASSEARLAGVRTPNTGELFF
j_gene: TRBJ2-3; d_gene: TRBD2; abundance: .; v_gene: TRBV11-1; CDR3nt: TGTGCCAGCAGCCGAATCGGGGGGGGGGGGGGGGACACAGATACGCAGTATTTT; CDR3aa: CASSRIGGGGGDTDTQYF
j_gene: TRBJ2-7; d_gene: TRBD1; abundance: few; v_gene: TRBV5-1; CDR3nt: TGCGCCAGCAGCTGGTCGAGGACAGGGAGCTACGAGCAGTACTTC; CDR3aa: CASSWSRTGSYEQYF
j_gene: TRBJ2-3; d_gene: .; abundance: .; v_gene: TRBV5-1; CDR3nt: TGCGCCAGCAGTTTCCAAGAGGGGTCAGATACGCAGTATTTT; CDR3aa: CASSFQEGSDTQYF
j_gene: TRBJ2-5; d_gene: TRBD1; abundance: many; v_gene: TRBV7-2; CDR3nt: TGTGCCAGCAGCTCGGGACAGGGGCTTCCGGAGACCCAGTACTTC; CDR3aa: CASSSGQGLPETQYF
j_gene: TRBJ1-6; d_gene: TRBD1; abundance: many; v_gene: TRBV4-1; CDR3nt: TGCGCCAGCACGGAGACAGGGGGTACGTCACCCCTCCACTTT; CDR3aa: CASTETGGTSPLHF
j_gene: TRBJ1-4; d_gene: .; abundance: many; v_gene: TRBV7-9; CDR3nt: TGTGCCAGCAGCTTAGTTCAGGGAAGAGGAGAAAAACTGTTTTTT; CDR3aa: CASSLVQGRGEKLFF
j_gene: TRBJ2-7; d_gene: .; abundance: .; v_gene: TRBV20-1; CDR3nt: TGCAGTCCGAGGACGCTGAAGAGCTCCTACGAGCAGTACTTC; CDR3aa: CSPRTLKSSYEQYF
j_gene: TRBJ2-7; d_gene: .; abundance: many; v_gene: TRBV6-5; CDR3nt: TGTGCCAGCAGTTTAGCGGCGTCAGGCTACGAGCAGTACTTC; CDR3aa: CASSLAASGYEQYF
j_gene: TRBJ2-7; d_gene: .; abundance: many; v_gene: TRBV11-2; CDR3nt: TGTGCCAGCAGCGTTGGCGGGACAAACTACGAACAGTACTTC; CDR3aa: CASSVGGTNYEQYF
j_gene: TRBJ2-2; d_gene: .; abundance: .; v_gene: TRBV6-6; CDR3nt: TGTGCCACCCGCTTGGGGGGCCGAGGGGGGGAGCTGTTTTTT; CDR3aa: CATRLGGRGGELFF